Described below is a single T cell receptor beta chain sequence and its context. Its specificity is unknown. CDR3 length: 13 amino acids. CDR1 is LGHDT, CDR2 YNNKEL, per germline (reference sequence). V shed 4 bases and J shed 10 bases, with 14 bases lying between them. This entry comes from a study of identical twins. General study results and limits: Monozygotic twins shared more out-of-frame TCR alpha than recombination models predicted.

TCRdb used MiXCR to reprocess the 5' RACE reads, holding one entry per CDR3 protein. The sample holds 150,000 or so distinct CDR3 sequences, approximately 3.5% seen once. Source material: memory T cells sorted from blood. This sequence joins TRBV3-1 and TRBJ2-1; perhaps TRBD1 as D (5 bases). This TCR derives from a man in his late teens or twenties in good health. CDR3 in amino acids: CASSPDSRWEQFF. The CDR3 DNA follows: TGTGCCAGCAGCCCCGACAGCCGTTGGGAGCAGTTCTTC.